Shown below are 32 T cell receptor beta chains from a single sample sequenced in a study of T cell repertoires in cytomegalovirus infection. These TCRs' antigens remain unknown. TCRdb itself ran the reads through MiXCR, one entry per CDR3 protein. The repertoire consists of fewer than 1,000,000 distinct CDR3 sequences, with about a third occurring once and the leading ten covering roughly 12%. Here the sequenced sample was cultured CD8+ T cells from PBMCs, taken from culture after CMV antigen stimulation. Every receptor here comes from a human donor in good health (CMV status not recorded). Some clones in this sample may be carry-over from other donors' samples.

V and J are TRBV6-2 or TRBV6-3 and TRBJ2-7; 8 bases agree with TRBD2. This CDR3 comprises 16 residues. Per the germline V gene, CDR1 is MNHEY and CDR2 is SVGEGT. J was trimmed by 3 bases and V by 6 bases; bases with no gene match: 13. CDR3 sequence (DNA): TGTGCCAGCAGCGGCTGGACGGGGGGGCAACTCTACGAGCAGTACGTC. Translation: CASSGWTGGQLYEQYV.

This clonotype was seen repeatedly, ten times or more. J is TRBJ2-1 and V is TRBV7-2; D unresolved. Germline V lookup: CDR1 SGHTA, CDR2 FQGNSA. V lost 5 bases and J lost 8, with 7 bases in between. The CDR3 extends over 11 amino acids. The CDR3 is CASSRKYEQFF. The CDR3 region has the DNA TGTGCCAGCAGCCGAAAGTATGAGCAGTTCTTC.

The chain carries TRBV5-4 and TRBJ2-2; perhaps TRBD2 as D (6 bases). CDR3 length: 17 residues. Looked up from germline, CDR1 is SGHNT and CDR2 is YYREEE (reference sequence). V was pared by 0 bases and J by 0 bases, with 12 bases between. The CDR3 DNA reads TGTGCCAGCAGCTTGGTAGCGGTTAGCGCGAACACCGGGGAGCTGTTTTTT. Translating gives CASSLVAVSANTGELFF.

This clonotype was detected once. The rearrangement joins TRBV7-4 to TRBJ2-7; D gene ambiguous. The CDR3 covers 14 residues. V lost 5 bases and J 3 bases, leaving 14 bases between the germline ends. Germline CDR1 SGHVT, CDR2 SQSDAQ. This CDR3 reads CASSPPGTFYEQYF. The CDR3 nucleotides read TGTGCCAGCAGCCCCCCCGGTACATTCTACGAGCAGTACTTC. Filled out from reference TRBV7-4 and TRBJ2-7, the complete variable domain reads GAGVSQSPRYKVAKRGRDVALRCDSISGHVTLYWYRQTLGQGSEVLTYSQSDAQRDKSGRPSGRFSAERPERSVSTLKIQRTEQGDSAVYLCASSPPGTFYEQYFGPGTRLTVT.

This sequence joins TRBV5-1 and TRBJ1-2; TRBD1 matches 8 bases. Per the germline V gene, CDR1 is SGHRS and CDR2 is YFSETQ. The ends lost 2 bases at V and 6 bases at J; junction bases unmatched: 3. The CDR3 contains 13 residues. This CDR3 is CASSFRTGNGYTF. The DNA of the CDR3 is TGCGCCAGCAGCTTCCGGACAGGGAATGGCTACACCTTC.

This clonotype was counted a few times. The chain joins TRBV4-2 to TRBJ2-2; the D gene is possibly TRBD2 (7 bases). CDR3 length: 16 residues. Germline V gene sequence: CDR1 LGHNA, CDR2 YNFKEQ. V lost 3 bases, J lost 5 bases, and 16 bases lay in between. The CDR3 sequence: CASSQGRGLPTGELFF. CDR3 bases: TGTGCCAGCAGCCAGGGGCGGGGGCTCCCAACCGGGGAGCTGTTTTTT.

This clonotype was observed a handful of times. The chain uses TRBV23-1 and TRBJ2-7; perhaps TRBD2 as D (6 bases). TRBV23-1 falls under the ORF class, with uncertain function. V lost 3 bases and J 3 bases, leaving 18 bases between the germline ends. CDR3 size: 16 residues. The CDR3 DNA reads TGCGCCAGCAGTCACGGGGGAGACCGTAATTACTACGAGCAGTACTTC. Protein: CASSHGGDRNYYEQYF.

V is TRBV7-9 and J is TRBJ1-5, with D perhaps matching TRBD1 (5 bases). This CDR3 contains 14 residues. The V gene's germline CDR1 is SEHNR and CDR2 FQNEAQ (reference sequence). With 5 bases removed from V and 6 bases from J, the gap between germline ends came to 14 bases. The CDR3 DNA reads as TGTGCCAGCAGCGGTGGGGGTCGGGCTCAGCCCCAGCATTTT. It codes for CASSGGGRAQPQHF.

A note on this clonotype: Compared with germline, one end of the junction differs, possibly owing to a read error. The chain links TRBV6-5 to TRBJ2-5; D is undetermined. The CDR3 is made up of 16 amino acids. CDR1 is MNHEY, CDR2 SVGAGI, per germline. CDR3 sequence (DNA): TGTGCCAGCAGCTACTGGAACCTTCTGGATGGAGAGACCCAGTACTTC. Translating it yields CASSYWNLLDGETQYF.

A remark on this clonotype: One end of the junction is discordant with germline, which a read error may explain. The chain combines TRBV7-9 with TRBJ2-5, with 9 bases aligning to TRBD1. Per the germline V gene, CDR1 is SEHNR and CDR2 is FQNEAQ (reference sequence). There are 16 residues in the CDR3. CDR3 coding DNA: TGTGTCAGCAGAGATTCAGGACAGGGGAGGCTAGGTCCCCAGTACTTC. Amino acid sequence: CVSRDSGQGRLGPQYF.

V usage is TRBV6-1 and J usage is TRBJ2-7; TRBD1 matches 7 bases. Trimming cost V 2 bases and J 2 bases; bases outside gene matches: 3. The CDR3 sequence is 14 residues long. The germline CDR1 and CDR2 sequences are MNHNS and SASEGT. The CDR3 coding sequence is TGTGCCAGCAGTGAATACAGGGGAACCTACGAGCAGTACTTC. This codes for CASSEYRGTYEQYF.

This clonotype was seen a few times. The CDR3: CASTKVNTEAFF. The CDR3 DNA sequence: TGTGCCAGTACGAAGGTGAACACTGAAGCTTTCTTT. This sequence joins TRBV19 and TRBJ1-1, with unresolved D. Trimming left V 7 bases short and J 0 bases short, with 6 bases between. CDR1 LNHDA and CDR2 SQIVND come from the germline V gene (reference sequence). CDR3 length: 12 residues. Full variable domain (missing parts from reference TRBV19 and TRBJ1-1): DGGITQSPKYLFRKEGQNVTLSCEQNLNHDAMYWYRQDPGQGLRLIYYSQIVNDFQKGDIAEGYSVSREKKESFPLTVTSAQKNPTAFYLCASTKVNTEAFFGQGTRLTVV.

This sequence joins TRBV5-6 and TRBJ1-3; 8 bases line up with TRBD1. The length of the CDR3 is 14 residues. Trimming at V came to 4 bases and at J to 5 bases, leaving 5 bases not matched to a gene. The germline V gene has CDR1 SGHDT and CDR2 YYEEEE. CDR3 sequence: CASSPGTGRNTIYF. CDR3 DNA: TGTGCCAGCAGCCCCGGGACAGGCAGAAACACCATATATTTT.

This clonotype has at least ten counts. This chain joins TRBV6-5 and TRBJ1-2; tentatively, D is TRBD1 (5 bases). V was shortened by 0 bases and J by 4 bases, with 9 bases between the two germline ends. CDR1 and CDR2 (germline): MNHEY, SVGAGI. The CDR3 has 14 residues. The CDR3 bases are TGTGCCAGCAGTTACTCGGGGGGTCTCTATGGCTACACCTTC. As protein: CASSYSGGLYGYTF.

This clonotype appeared a few times. J is TRBJ1-3 and V is TRBV9; D gene ambiguous. This CDR3 contains 16 residues. Between the trimmed V and J ends, which lost 4 bases and 0 bases, there was a span of 14 bases. Germline CDR1 and CDR2: SGDLS and YYNGEE. The CDR3 loop reads CASSQSTLVSGNTIYF. In DNA, the CDR3 is TGTGCCAGCAGCCAGAGCACACTCGTCTCTGGAAACACCATATATTTT.

This clonotype was recorded only once. This may be a read error, as it is one base from a much larger clone. The J gene is TRBJ2-3, the V gene TRBV12-3 or TRBV12-4; D gene uncertain. There are 11 residues in the CDR3. With 10 bases removed from V and 5 bases from J, the gap between germline ends came to 10 bases. The CDR3 DNA follows: TGTGCCAACACCCCCGGAGATACGCAGTATTTT. Translating gives CANTPGDTQYF.

This clonotype came up many times. The chain employs TRBV7-8 and TRBJ2-3; 10 positions agree with TRBD2. J was trimmed by 4 bases and V by 6 bases; bases with no gene match: 7. Germline V lookup: CDR1 SGHVS, CDR2 FQNEAQ. This CDR3 is built from 15 residues. CDR3 sequence (DNA): TGTGCCAGCAGACCTCCTAGCGGGGGCCCAGATACGCAGTATTTT. Translation: CASRPPSGGPDTQYF.

This clonotype was seen just once. CDR3 nucleotide sequence: TGTGCCAGCAGACGGGGGCTGTCCCTCCACTTT. Its protein is CASRRGLSLHF. The rearrangement links TRBV6-5 to TRBJ1-6, with D perhaps matching TRBD1 (6 bases). This CDR3 has 11 residues. Trimming cost V 6 bases and J 14 bases, with 11 bases left between them. The V gene's germline CDR1 is MNHEY and CDR2 SVGAGI.

J is TRBJ2-4 and V is TRBV7-9, with D possibly being TRBD2 (6 bases). Trimming removed 5 bases from V and 5 bases from J, with 7 bases in between. The germline CDR1 and CDR2 sequences are SEHNR and FQNEAQ (reference sequence). This CDR3 comprises 12 residues. CDR3 sequence (DNA): TGTGCCAGCAGCCGGAGGGAAAACATTCAGTACTTC. Translating it yields CASSRRENIQYF.

This clonotype has at least ten counts. V is TRBV7-6 and J is TRBJ2-7; no reliable D call. There are 14 residues in the CDR3. The germline CDR1 and CDR2 sequences are SGHVS and FNYEAQ. V was cut by 5 bases and J by 0 bases, with 11 bases left in between. The CDR3 is CASSRAGSSYEQYF. In DNA, the CDR3 is TGTGCCAGCAGCCGCGCCGGGTCCTCCTACGAGCAGTACTTC.

This clonotype was observed a few times. This chain joins TRBV15 and TRBJ1-5; perhaps TRBD1 as D (5 bases). V was shortened by 1 base and J by 2 bases, with 12 bases between the two germline ends. The CDR3 has 16 amino acids. Germline loops: CDR1 LNHNV, CDR2 YYDKDF (reference sequence). CDR3 amino acids: CATSRVPGYRNQPQHF. In DNA form, the CDR3 reads TGTGCCACCAGCAGAGTCCCAGGGTACCGCAATCAGCCCCAGCATTTT. The full variable domain, rest sourced from reference TRBV15 and TRBJ1-5, is DAMVIQNPRYQVTQFGKPVTLSCSQTLNHNVMYWYQQKSSQAPKLLFHYYDKDFNNEADTPDNFQSRRPNTSFCFLDIRSPGLGDTAMYLCATSRVPGYRNQPQHFGDGTRLSIL.

This clonotype appeared many times. The gene calls are TRBV7-9 and TRBJ2-1; TRBD2 matches 13 bases. In germline, CDR1 is SEHNR, CDR2 FQNEAQ (reference sequence). The ends lost 6 bases at V and 5 bases at J; junction bases unmatched: 4. This CDR3 is 15 amino acids long. CDR3 amino acids: CASSSGLAGHNEQFF. As DNA, the CDR3 is TGTGCCAGCAGTTCGGGACTAGCGGGGCACAATGAGCAGTTCTTC.

This rearrangement joins TRBV12-3 or TRBV12-4 to TRBJ1-2; D ambiguous. The CDR3 spans 14 residues. Trimming took 3 bases from V and 8 from J, leaving 16 bases between them. CDR3 residues: CASSFSSSPDGYTF. The CDR3, as DNA: TGTGCCAGCAGTTTCAGTTCTAGTCCGGACGGCTACACCTTC.

This clonotype was seen many times. The V call is TRBV7-2, the J call TRBJ2-1, with 7 bases aligning to TRBD1. J was trimmed by 8 bases and V by 1 base; bases with no gene match: 2. CDR1 and CDR2 (germline): SGHTA, FQGNSA. This CDR3 has 13 amino acids. The CDR3 region is CASSLVGGHEQFF. Written as DNA, the CDR3 is TGTGCCAGCAGCTTAGTAGGGGGCCATGAGCAGTTCTTC.

With regard to this clonotype: Being one base from a much bigger clone, this may be a read error. In this CDR3 the conserved last residue, phenylalanine or tryptophan, is missing, so a read error is likely. CDR3 region: CASSLRGQRNEKLFI. The CDR3 nucleotides read TGTGCCAGCAGCTTAAGGGGACAGCGTAATGAAAAACTGTTTATT. The rearrangement links TRBV7-3 to TRBJ1-4; 7 bases are a match to TRBD1. V trimming: 1 base; J trimming: 4 bases; junction bases outside the gene matches: 3. The CDR3 runs 15 residues. Germline V gene lookup returns CDR1 SGHTA and CDR2 FQGTGA.

The chain links TRBV5-4 to TRBJ2-5; D uncertain. Trimming removed 6 bases at V and 4 bases at J, with 13 bases between. CDR3 length: 13 residues. Germline lookup yields CDR1 SGHNT and CDR2 YYREEE (reference sequence). The CDR3 loop is CASTPSFAETQYF. CDR3 bases: TGTGCCAGCACTCCCTCATTCGCAGAGACCCAGTACTTC.

This clonotype has only a few counts. This chain's CDR3 is CACARDPGTEAFF. The CDR3 DNA follows: TGTGCCTGCGCGAGAGACCCGGGGACTGAAGCTTTCTTT. The chain couples TRBV7-9 to TRBJ1-1; no firm D call. This CDR3 contains 13 residues. CDR1 is SEHNR and CDR2 is FQNEAQ in the germline V gene (reference sequence). Trimming cost V 11 bases and J 5 bases, with 18 bases left between them.

V is TRBV19 and J is TRBJ1-1; D gene uncertain. Germline V gives CDR1 LNHDA, CDR2 SQIVND (reference sequence). V was trimmed by 5 bases and J by 3 bases, leaving 13 bases between them. The CDR3 spans 14 residues. CDR3 in DNA: TGTGCCAGTAGTGAGGGAGTAACTCACACTGAAGCTTTCTTT. It specifies CASSEGVTHTEAFF.

The V and J genes are TRBV5-4 and TRBJ1-1; TRBD1 agrees at 7 bases. The germline V gene has CDR1 SGHNT and CDR2 YYREEE (reference sequence). V gave up 2 bases and J gave up 0 bases; unmatched junction bases: 4. CDR3 size: 15 residues. The CDR3: CASSLDTGVNTEAFF. The CDR3 DNA follows: TGTGCCAGCAGCTTAGATACAGGGGTGAACACTGAAGCTTTCTTT.

This clonotype was recorded at least ten times. V gene TRBV7-8 combines with J gene TRBJ1-1, with D unclear. Germline CDR1 and CDR2: SGHVS and FQNEAQ. Trimming removed 5 bases at V and 4 bases at J, with 14 bases between. The CDR3 sequence is 14 residues long. CDR3 nucleotides: TGTGCCAGCAGCCATGGGAATGGTTTCACTGAAGCTTTCTTT. Protein product: CASSHGNGFTEAFF.

The genes are TRBV7-2 and TRBJ2-3; 11 positions agree with TRBD2. The germline gives CDR1 SGHTA, CDR2 FQGNSA. The CDR3 consists of 16 residues. V was clipped by 5 bases and J by 4 bases; unmatched bases: 8. CDR3 in DNA: TGTGCCAGCAGCCCCGATAGCGGGGGGGCCTCAGATACGCAGTATTTT. Translating gives CASSPDSGGASDTQYF.

The chain uses TRBV6-1 and TRBJ2-5, with 10 nucleotides matching TRBD1. The CDR3 length is 15 residues. The trim removed 6 bases at V and 3 bases at J, leaving 7 bases unmatched. Germline V gives CDR1 MNHNS, CDR2 SASEGT. CDR3 sequence (DNA): TGTGCCAGCAGCGTGCCTGGACAGGGGGAAGAGACCCAGTACTTC. Its translation: CASSVPGQGEETQYF.